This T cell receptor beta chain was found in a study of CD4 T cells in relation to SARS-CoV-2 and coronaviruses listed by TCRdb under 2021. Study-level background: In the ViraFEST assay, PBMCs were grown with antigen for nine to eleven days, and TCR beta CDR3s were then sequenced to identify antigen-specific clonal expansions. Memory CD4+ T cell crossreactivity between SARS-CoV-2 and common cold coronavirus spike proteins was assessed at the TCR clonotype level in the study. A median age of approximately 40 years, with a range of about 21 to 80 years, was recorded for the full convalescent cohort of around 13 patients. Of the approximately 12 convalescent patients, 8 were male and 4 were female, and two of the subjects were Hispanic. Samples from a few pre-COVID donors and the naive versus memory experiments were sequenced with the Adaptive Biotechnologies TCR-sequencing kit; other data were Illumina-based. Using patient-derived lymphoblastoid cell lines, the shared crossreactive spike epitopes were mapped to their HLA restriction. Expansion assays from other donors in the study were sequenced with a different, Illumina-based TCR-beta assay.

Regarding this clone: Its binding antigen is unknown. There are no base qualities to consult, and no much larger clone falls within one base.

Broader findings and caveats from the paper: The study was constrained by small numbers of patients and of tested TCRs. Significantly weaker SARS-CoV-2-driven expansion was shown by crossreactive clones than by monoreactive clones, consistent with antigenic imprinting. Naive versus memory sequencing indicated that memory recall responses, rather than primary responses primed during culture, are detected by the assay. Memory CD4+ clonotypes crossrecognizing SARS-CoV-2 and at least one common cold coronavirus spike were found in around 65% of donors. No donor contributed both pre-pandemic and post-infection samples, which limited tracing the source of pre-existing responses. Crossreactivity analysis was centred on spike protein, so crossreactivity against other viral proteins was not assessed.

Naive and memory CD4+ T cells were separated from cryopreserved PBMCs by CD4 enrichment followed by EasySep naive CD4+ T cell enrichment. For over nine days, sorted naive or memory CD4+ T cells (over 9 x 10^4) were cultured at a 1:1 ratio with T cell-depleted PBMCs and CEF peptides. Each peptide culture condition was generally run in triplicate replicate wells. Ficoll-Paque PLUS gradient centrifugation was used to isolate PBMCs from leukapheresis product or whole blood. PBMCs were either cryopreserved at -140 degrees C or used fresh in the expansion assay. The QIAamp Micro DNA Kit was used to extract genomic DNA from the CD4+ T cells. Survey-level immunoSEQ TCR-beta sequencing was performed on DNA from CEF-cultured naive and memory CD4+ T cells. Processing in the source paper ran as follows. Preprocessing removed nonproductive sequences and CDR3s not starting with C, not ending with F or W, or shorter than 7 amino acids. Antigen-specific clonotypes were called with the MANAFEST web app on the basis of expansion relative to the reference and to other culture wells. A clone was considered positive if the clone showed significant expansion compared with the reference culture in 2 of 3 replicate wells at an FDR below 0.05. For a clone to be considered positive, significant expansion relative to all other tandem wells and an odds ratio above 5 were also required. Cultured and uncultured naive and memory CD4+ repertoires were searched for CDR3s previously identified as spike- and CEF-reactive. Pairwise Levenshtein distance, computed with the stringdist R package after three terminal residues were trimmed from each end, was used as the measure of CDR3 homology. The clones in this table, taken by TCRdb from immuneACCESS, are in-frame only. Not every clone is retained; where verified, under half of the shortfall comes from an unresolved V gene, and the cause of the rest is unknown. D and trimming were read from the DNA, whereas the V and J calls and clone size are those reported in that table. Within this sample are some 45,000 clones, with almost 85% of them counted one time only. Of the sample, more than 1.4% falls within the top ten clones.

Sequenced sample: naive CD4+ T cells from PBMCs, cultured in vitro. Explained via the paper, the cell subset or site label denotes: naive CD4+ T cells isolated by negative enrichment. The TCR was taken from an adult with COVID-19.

The DNA sequence is as follows: TGTGCCAGCAGCCGAGAGCGGGCTAATGAAAAACTGTTTTTT. The resulting protein is CASSRERANEKLFF. Rearrangement joined TRBV7-9 to TRBJ1-4; there is no confident call for the D gene. The germline V gene (reference sequence) specifies SEHNR as CDR1 and FQNEAQ as CDR2. Deletion took 5 bases off V and 3 bases off J, with a span of 10 bases between the germline ends. The CDR3, from cysteine to phenylalanine, totals 14 residues. Only CDR3 DNA is held: 42 bases, read in frame from base 1.